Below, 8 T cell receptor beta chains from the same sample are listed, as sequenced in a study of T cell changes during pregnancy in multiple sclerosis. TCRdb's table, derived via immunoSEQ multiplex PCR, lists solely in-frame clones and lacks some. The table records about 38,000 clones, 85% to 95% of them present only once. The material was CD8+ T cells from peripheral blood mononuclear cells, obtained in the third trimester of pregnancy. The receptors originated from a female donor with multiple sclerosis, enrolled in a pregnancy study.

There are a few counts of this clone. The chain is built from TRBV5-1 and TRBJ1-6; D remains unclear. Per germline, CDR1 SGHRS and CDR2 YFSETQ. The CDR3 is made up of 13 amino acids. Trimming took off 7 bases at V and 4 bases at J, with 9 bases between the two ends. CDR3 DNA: TGCGCCAGCCGCCTAGAGTATAATTCACCCCTCCACTTT. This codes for CASRLEYNSPLHF.

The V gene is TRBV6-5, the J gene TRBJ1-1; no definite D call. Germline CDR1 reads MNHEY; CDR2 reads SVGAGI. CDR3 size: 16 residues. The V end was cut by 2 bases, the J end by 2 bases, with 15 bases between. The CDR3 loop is CASSYGTPTGNTEAFF. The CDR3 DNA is TGTGCCAGCAGTTACGGCACACCCACGGGAAACACTGAAGCTTTCTTT.

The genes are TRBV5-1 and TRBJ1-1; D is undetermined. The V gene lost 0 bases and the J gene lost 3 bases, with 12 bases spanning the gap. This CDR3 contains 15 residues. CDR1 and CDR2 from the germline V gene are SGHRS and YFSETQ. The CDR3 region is CASSLEAVEDTEAFF. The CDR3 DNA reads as TGCGCCAGCAGCTTGGAGGCGGTAGAAGACACTGAAGCTTTCTTT.

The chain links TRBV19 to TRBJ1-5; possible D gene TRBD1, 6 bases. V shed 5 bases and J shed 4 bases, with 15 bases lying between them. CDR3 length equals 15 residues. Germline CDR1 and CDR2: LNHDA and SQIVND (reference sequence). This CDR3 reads CASSLGHLGNQPQHF. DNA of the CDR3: TGTGCCAGTAGTTTGGGACACCTTGGGAATCAGCCCCAGCATTTT.

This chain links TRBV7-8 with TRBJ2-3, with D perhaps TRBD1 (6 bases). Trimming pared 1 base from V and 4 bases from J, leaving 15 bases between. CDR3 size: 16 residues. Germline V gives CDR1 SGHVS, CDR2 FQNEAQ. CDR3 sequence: CASSLVTGKGPDTQYF. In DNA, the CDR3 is TGTGCCAGCAGCTTAGTTACAGGGAAGGGGCCAGATACGCAGTATTTT.

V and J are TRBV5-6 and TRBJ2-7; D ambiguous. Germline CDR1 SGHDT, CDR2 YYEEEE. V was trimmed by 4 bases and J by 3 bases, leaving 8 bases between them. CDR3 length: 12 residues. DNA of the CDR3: TGTGCCAGCAGCCAAGACATCTACGAGCAGTACTTC. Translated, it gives CASSQDIYEQYF.

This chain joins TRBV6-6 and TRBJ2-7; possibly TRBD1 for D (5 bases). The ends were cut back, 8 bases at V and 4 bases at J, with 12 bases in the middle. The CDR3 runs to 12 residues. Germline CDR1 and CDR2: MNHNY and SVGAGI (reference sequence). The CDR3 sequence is CASGLGAYEQYF. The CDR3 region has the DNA TGTGCCAGCGGCCTTGGGGCGTACGAGCAGTACTTC.

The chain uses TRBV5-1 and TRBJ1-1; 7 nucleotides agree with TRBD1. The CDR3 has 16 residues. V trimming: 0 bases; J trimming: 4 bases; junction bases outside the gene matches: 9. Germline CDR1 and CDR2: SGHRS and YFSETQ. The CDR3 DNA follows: TGCGCCAGCAGCTTGGGCAGGGGGGTAGAGACCACTGAAGCTTTCTTT. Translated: CASSLGRGVETTEAFF.